This TCR beta chain was identified in a study of OX40 agonist ivuxolimab in advanced cancers. General notes on the study: Ivuxolimab was a fully human IgG2 agonistic monoclonal antibody targeting the costimulatory receptor OX40 (CD134). In the dose-escalation cohort, over 65% of patients were male, and the mean age was approximately 60 years, with a range of about 23 to 90. The purpose of peripheral TCRbeta sequencing was to test whether ivuxolimab changed TCR sequence diversity and led to clonal T-cell expansion. Of the roughly 52 dose-escalation patients, hepatocellular carcinoma was present in approximately 20, melanoma in some 15, renal cell carcinoma in 9 and head and neck cancer in 9. Patients were allowed to have had prior anti-PD-1, anti-PD-L1 or anti-CTLA-4 therapy, and roughly 40% of the dose-escalation patients had been treated with checkpoint inhibitors. Intravenous ivuxolimab was administered to patients every 2 weeks at six dose levels: 0.01, 0.1, 0.3, 1.5, 3 and 10 mg/kg. Partial responses occurred in three dose-escalation patients, of whom one had hepatocellular carcinoma and two had cutaneous melanoma. The paper describes the monotherapy dose-escalation part (N of about 47 patients) of the phase I trial of ivuxolimab. What the work shows at the level of the full study, not this receptor alone: At doses of 0.1 to 3.0 mg/kg, clonal expansion of both CD4+ and CD8+ T cells in blood was seen between baseline and week 6. After ivuxolimab, expanded clones were on average more numerous among CD8+ T cells than among CD4+ T cells. In the 0.1-3.0 mg/kg groups, partial responders had among the lowest normalized peripheral clonal expansion, particularly in CD8+ T cells. Low levels of normalized T-cell clonal expansion were also seen in some patients who did not respond. The antigen specificity of the clonally expanded peripheral T cells was not determined.

This clone turned up a few times. What this receptor recognizes is not known. Within one base of it there is no much larger clone, and no base qualities were kept. Genomic DNA was isolated from the sorted cells so that the TCRbeta CDR3 region could be sequenced. The immunoSEQ Assay was used for sequencing of TCRbeta CDR3 regions. TCRdb stores this immuneACCESS table with in-frame sequences only. Part of the clones is absent; in the studies checked, under half of the shortfall reflects unresolved V genes, and no reason is known for the rest. The sample table contains about 73,000 clones; only one count was recorded for about 90% of them. In total, the top ten clones hold less than 0.8% of the sample. The CDR3, from cysteine to phenylalanine, totals 16 residues. Only the CDR3 DNA is retained, 48 bases long and in frame from the first base. CDR1 and CDR2 (SGHTA, FQGNSA) derive from the germline V gene. The V end gives up 1 base and the J end 9 bases, leaving 12 bases in the junction not matched to a gene.

The trial excluded patients who had a history of autoimmune disease or were on systemic immunosuppression. Peripheral blood for TCR sequencing was drawn from every dose cohort at baseline, at cycle 4 day 1 and at cycle 7 day 1. The samples were drawn from a first-in-human, open-label, multicenter phase I dose-escalation trial of ivuxolimab. Adults with locally advanced or metastatic melanoma, renal cell carcinoma, hepatocellular carcinoma or head and neck squamous cell carcinoma were enrolled in the trial. CD4+ and CD8+ T cells were sorted separately from peripheral blood before TCR sequencing. The receptor comes from an adult with an advanced solid tumor such as melanoma, head and neck, liver or kidney cancer. The material sequenced was CD4+ or CD8+ T cells sorted from blood, taken in a trial of the OX40 agonist ivuxolimab. The chain is made from TRBV7-2 and TRBJ1-2; TRBD1 matches 9 bases in the middle. The CDR3 region has the sequence CASSLGPRGTGMRYTF. The DNA is as follows: TGTGCCAGCAGCTTAGGGCCCCGCGGGACAGGGATGCGCTACACCTTC.